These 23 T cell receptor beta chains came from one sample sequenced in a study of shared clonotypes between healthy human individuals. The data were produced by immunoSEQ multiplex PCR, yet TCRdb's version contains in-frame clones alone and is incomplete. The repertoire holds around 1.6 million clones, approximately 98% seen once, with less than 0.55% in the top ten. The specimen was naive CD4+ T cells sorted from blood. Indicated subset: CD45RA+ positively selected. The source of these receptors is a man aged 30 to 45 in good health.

CDR3 coding DNA: TGCGCCAGCAGCTTGGCCCTAGAGGGTCAAGAGACCCAGTACTTC. Its translation: CASSLALEGQETQYF. The rearrangement joins TRBV5-1 to TRBJ2-5, with D maybe TRBD2 (5 bases). Germline CDR1 and CDR2: SGHRS and YFSETQ. This CDR3 comprises 15 residues. The V end lost 0 bases, the J end lost 2 bases, and 11 bases lay between the germline ends.

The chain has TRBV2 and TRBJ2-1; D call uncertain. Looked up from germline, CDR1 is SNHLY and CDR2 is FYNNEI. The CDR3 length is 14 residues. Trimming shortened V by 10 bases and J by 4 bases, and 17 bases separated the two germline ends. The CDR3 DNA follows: TGTGCCACCCTTAAGGACGGACCGTACAATGAGCAGTTCTTC. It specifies CATLKDGPYNEQFF.

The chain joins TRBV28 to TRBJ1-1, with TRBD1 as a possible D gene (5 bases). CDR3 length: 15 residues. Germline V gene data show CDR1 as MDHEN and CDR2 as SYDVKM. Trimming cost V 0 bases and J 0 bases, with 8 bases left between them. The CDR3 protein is CASSLWTAMNTEAFF. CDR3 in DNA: TGTGCCAGCAGTTTATGGACAGCGATGAACACTGAAGCTTTCTTT.

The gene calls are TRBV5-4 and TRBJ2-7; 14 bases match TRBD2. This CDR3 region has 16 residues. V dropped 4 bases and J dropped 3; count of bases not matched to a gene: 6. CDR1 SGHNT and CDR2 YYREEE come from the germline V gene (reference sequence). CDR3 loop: CASSPPGTSGSYEQYF. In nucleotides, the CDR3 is TGTGCCAGCAGCCCTCCCGGGACTAGCGGGAGCTACGAGCAGTACTTC.

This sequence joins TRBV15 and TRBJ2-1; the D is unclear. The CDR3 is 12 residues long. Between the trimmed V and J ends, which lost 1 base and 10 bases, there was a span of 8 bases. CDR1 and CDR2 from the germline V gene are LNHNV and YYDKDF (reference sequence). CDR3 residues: CATSRAEEEQFF. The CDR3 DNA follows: TGTGCCACCAGCAGAGCCGAAGAGGAGCAGTTCTTC.

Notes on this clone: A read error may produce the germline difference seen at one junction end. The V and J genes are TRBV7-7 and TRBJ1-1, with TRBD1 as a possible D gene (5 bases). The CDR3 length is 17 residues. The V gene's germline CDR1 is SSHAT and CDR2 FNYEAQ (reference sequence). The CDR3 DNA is TGTGCTAGCAGCTTAGCATCGGTGGGCAGGGAGAACACTGAAGCTTTCTTT. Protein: CASSLASVGRENTEAFF.

The CDR3 sequence: CASSLINYGYTF. The CDR3 bases are TGTGCCAGCAGCTTAATTAACTATGGCTACACCTTC. This rearrangement joins TRBV7-2 to TRBJ1-2; D not resolved. The CDR3 spans 12 residues. V was shortened by 2 bases and J by 1 base, with 2 bases between the two germline ends. Germline V gene sequence: CDR1 SGHTA, CDR2 FQGNSA.

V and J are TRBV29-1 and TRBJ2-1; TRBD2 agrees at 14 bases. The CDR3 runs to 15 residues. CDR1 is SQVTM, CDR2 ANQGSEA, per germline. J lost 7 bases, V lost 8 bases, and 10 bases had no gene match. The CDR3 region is CSLLGTSGSLNEQFF. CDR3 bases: TGCAGCCTGCTTGGGACTAGCGGGAGTTTGAATGAGCAGTTCTTC.

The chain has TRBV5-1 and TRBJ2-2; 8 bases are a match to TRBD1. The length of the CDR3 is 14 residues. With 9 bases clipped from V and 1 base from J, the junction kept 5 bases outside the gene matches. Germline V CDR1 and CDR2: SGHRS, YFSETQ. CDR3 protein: CATQGAKNTGELFF. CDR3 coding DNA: TGCGCCACCCAGGGGGCAAAGAACACCGGGGAGCTGTTTTTT.

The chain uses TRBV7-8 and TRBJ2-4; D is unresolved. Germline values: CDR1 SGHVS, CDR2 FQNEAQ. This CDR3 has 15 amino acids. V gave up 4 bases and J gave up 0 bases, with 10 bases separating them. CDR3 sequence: CASSSPELAKNIQYF. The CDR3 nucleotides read TGTGCCAGCAGCTCTCCGGAACTAGCCAAAAACATTCAGTACTTC.

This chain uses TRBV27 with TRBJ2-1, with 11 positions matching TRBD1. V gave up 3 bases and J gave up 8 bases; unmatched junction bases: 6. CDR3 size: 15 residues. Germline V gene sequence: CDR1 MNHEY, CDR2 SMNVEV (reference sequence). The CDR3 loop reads CASSFRGQGADEQFF. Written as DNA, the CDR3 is TGTGCCAGCAGTTTCCGAGGACAGGGGGCCGATGAGCAGTTCTTC.

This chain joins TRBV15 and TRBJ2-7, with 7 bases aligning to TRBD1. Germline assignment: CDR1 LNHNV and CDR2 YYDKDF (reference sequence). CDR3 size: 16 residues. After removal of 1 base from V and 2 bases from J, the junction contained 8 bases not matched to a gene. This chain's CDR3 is CATSRGGGLTAYEQYF. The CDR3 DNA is TGTGCCACCAGCAGAGGAGGGGGCCTAACAGCCTACGAGCAGTACTTC.

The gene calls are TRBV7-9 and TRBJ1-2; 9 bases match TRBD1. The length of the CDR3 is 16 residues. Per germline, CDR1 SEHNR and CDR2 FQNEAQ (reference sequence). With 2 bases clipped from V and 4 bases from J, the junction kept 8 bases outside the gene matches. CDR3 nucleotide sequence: TGTGCCAGCAGCTTAAAGGGACAGGGCCGGGGCTATGGCTACACCTTC. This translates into CASSLKGQGRGYGYTF.

The CDR3 DNA reads TGTGCCAGTAGAAGCCAGGCGAGCTCCTACAATGAGCAGTTCTTC. It specifies CASRSQASSYNEQFF. The chain links TRBV19 to TRBJ2-1; D unclear. The length of the CDR3 is 15 residues. V was pared by 6 bases and J by 0 bases, with 12 bases between. Germline assignment: CDR1 LNHDA and CDR2 SQIVND (reference sequence).

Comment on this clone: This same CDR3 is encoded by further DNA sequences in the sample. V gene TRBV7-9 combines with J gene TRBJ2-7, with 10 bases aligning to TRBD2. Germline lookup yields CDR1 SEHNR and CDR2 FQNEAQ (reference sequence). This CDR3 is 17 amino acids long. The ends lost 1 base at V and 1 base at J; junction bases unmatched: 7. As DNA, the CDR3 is TGTGCCAGCAGCTTAGGTAGTCTAGCGGGAGATTCCTACGAGCAGTACTTC. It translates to CASSLGSLAGDSYEQYF. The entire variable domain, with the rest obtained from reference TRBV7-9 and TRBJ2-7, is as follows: DTGVSQNPRHKITKRGQNVTFRCDPISEHNRLYWYRQTLGQGPEFLTYFQNEAQLEKSRLLSDRFSAERPKGSFSTLEIQRTEQGDSAMYLCASSLGSLAGDSYEQYFGPGTRLTVT.

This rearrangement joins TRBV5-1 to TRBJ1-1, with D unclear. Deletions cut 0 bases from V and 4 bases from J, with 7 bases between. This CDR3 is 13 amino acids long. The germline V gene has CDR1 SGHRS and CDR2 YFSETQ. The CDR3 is CASSLGSITEAFF. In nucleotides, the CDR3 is TGCGCCAGCAGCTTGGGTTCTATCACTGAAGCTTTCTTT.

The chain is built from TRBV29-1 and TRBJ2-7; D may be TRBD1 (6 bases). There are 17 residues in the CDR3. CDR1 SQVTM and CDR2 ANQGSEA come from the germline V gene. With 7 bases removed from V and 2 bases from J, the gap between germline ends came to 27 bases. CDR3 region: CSAMNRVGIEATYEQYF. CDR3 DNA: TGCAGCGCCATGAACAGGGTTGGCATAGAAGCAACCTACGAGCAGTACTTC.

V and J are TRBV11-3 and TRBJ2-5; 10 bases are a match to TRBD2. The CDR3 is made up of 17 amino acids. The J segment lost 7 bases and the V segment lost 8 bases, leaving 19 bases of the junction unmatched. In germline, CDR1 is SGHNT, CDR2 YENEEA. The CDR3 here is CASSRTSGHDHLGTQYF. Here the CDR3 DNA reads TGTGCCAGCTCCCGGACTAGCGGCCACGACCACTTAGGGACCCAGTACTTC. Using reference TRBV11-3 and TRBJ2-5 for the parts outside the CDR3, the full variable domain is EAGVVQSPRYKIIEKKQPVAFWCNPISGHNTLYWYLQNLGQGPELLIRYENEEAVDDSQLPKDRFSAERLKGVDSTLKIQPAELGDSAVYLCASSRTSGHDHLGTQYFGPGTRLLVL.

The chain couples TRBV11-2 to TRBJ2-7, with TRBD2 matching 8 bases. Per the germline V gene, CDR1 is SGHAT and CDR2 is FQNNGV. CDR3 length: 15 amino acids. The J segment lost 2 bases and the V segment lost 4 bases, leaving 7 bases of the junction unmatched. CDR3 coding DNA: TGTGCCAGCAGCTCGGTATCGACTAGCGCCTACGAGCAGTACTTC. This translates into CASSSVSTSAYEQYF.

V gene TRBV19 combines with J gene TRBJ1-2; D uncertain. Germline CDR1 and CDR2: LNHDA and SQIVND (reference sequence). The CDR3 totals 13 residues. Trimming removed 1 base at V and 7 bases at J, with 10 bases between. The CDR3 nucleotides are TGTGCCAGTAGTATAGTCGTGGGCCGTGGCTACACCTTC. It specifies CASSIVVGRGYTF.

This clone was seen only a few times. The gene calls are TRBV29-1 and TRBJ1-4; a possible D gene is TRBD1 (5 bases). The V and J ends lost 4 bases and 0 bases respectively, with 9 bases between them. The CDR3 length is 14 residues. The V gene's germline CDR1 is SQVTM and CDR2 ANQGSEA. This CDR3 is CSVGQGTTNEKLFF. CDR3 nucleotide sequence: TGCAGCGTTGGCCAGGGAACAACTAATGAAAAACTGTTTTTT.

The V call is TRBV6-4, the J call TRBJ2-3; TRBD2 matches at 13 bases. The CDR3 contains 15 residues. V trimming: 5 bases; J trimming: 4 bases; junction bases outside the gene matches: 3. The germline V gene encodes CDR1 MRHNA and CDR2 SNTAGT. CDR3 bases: TGTGCCAGCAGTCCACTAGCGGGAGGGGCAGATACGCAGTATTTT. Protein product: CASSPLAGGADTQYF.

The CDR3: CASRGLAAGELFF. CDR3 nucleotides: TGTGCCAGCAGGGGACTAGCTGCCGGGGAGCTGTTTTTT. The J gene is TRBJ2-2, the V gene TRBV6-1; 9 positions agree with TRBD2. The CDR3 sequence is 13 residues long. CDR1 is MNHNS and CDR2 is SASEGT in the germline V gene. Losses at the gene ends were 6 bases for V and 6 bases for J; bases not matched to a gene: 2.